The rows below give T cell receptor beta chains drawn from one sample of a study of shared clonotypes between healthy human individuals. The method was immunoSEQ multiplex PCR; TCRdb's version includes in-frame clones alone and lacks a portion of them. The repertoire consists of 2 million to 2.5 million clones, with 92% occurring once and the leading ten covering 0.37%. Input material: naive CD4+ T cells from PBMCs. The receptors originated from a man aged 18-30 years in good health. Some clones in this sample may be carry-over from other donors' samples. The CDR3 runs from the conserved cysteine through the conserved F or W. D genes are given only for firm matches.

.	TRBV14	TRBJ1-2	CASSQAGPGFGYGYTF	TGTGCCAGCAGCCAAGCAGGCCCGGGGTTTGGCTATGGCTACACCTTC
TRBD1	TRBV7-3	TRBJ2-4	CASSSFPGQGNIQYF	TGTGCCAGCAGCTCCTTTCCGGGACAGGGGAACATTCAGTACTTC
.	TRBV30	TRBJ1-2	CAWATGWGYTF	TGTGCCTGGGCCACAGGGTGGGGCTACACCTTC
TRBD1	TRBV18	TRBJ2-7	CASSPPTGQGLEQYF	TGTGCCAGCTCACCACCCACCGGACAGGGCCTCGAGCAGTACTTC
.	TRBV5-1	TRBJ2-1	CASSGTPSYNEQFF	TGCGCCAGCTCCGGGACACCCTCCTACAATGAGCAGTTCTTC
.	TRBV5-1	TRBJ2-7	CASSPPPGRSYEQYF	TGCGCCAGCAGCCCCCCCCCTGGCAGGTCCTACGAGCAGTACTTC
TRBD1	TRBV5-1	TRBJ2-7	CASSTGQGNHEQYF	TGCGCCAGCAGCACGGGACAGGGGAACCACGAGCAGTACTTC
TRBD1	TRBV6-1	TRBJ1-5	CASIDRGNSNQPQHF	TGTGCCAGCATTGACAGGGGGAATAGCAATCAGCCCCAGCATTTT
.	TRBV28	TRBJ2-3	CASSFLTSTDTQYF	TGTGCCAGCAGTTTTCTCACAAGCACAGATACGCAGTATTTT
TRBD1	TRBV5-4	TRBJ1-2	CASSFKSGGAGYTF	TGTGCCAGCAGCTTCAAGTCAGGGGGCGCTGGCTACACCTTC
.	TRBV7-2	TRBJ2-7	CASSLEPTTAYEQYF	TGTGCCAGCAGCTTAGAGCCAACAACTGCCTACGAGCAGTACTTC